This T cell receptor (beta chain) appears in the sequencing data of a study of cytomegalovirus exposure and HLA in healthy donors. PCR employed 60 Vbeta and 13 Jbeta primers. Assay: immunoSEQ multiplex PCR; the TCRdb copy retains only in-frame clones and omits some. This sample's clone table lists 65,000 to 85,000 clones. CDR1 and CDR2 (germline): SNHLY, FYNNEI. J lost 9 bases, V lost 7 bases, and 9 bases had no gene match. The CDR3 spans 14 residues. This sequence was found in a female donor in good health and CMV-seropositive. This chain joins TRBV2 and TRBJ2-3; 11 bases align to TRBD2. The material sequenced was PBMCs. The CDR3 spells CASTELAGVDTQYF. The CDR3 DNA follows: TGTGCCAGCACGGAACTAGCGGGAGTAGACACGCAGTATTTT.